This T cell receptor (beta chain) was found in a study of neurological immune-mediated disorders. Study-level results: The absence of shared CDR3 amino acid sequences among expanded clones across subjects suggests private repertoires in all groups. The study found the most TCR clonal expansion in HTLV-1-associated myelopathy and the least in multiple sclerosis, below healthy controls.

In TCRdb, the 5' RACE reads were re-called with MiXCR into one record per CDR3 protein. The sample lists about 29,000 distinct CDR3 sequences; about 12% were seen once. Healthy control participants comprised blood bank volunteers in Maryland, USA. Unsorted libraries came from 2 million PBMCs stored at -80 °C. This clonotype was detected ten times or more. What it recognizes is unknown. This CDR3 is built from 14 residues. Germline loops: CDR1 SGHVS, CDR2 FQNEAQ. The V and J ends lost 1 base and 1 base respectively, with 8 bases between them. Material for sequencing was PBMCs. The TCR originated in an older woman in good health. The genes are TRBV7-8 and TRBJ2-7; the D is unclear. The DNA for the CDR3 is TGTGCCAGCAGCTTAGAAGGCAGTTCCTACGAGCAGTACTTC. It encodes CASSLEGSSYEQYF.